What follows are 32 T cell receptor beta chains derived from one specimen sequenced in a study of cytotoxic CD8 clonotypes in ibrutinib-treated CLL. Repertoires were generated with immunoSEQ multiplex PCR, while TCRdb's copy carries only in-frame clones and drops some. The table shows over 120,000 clones, with 75% to 80% occurring only once. The source material was PBMCs, sampled after 24 months of ibrutinib treatment. These receptors came from a human donor with chronic lymphocytic leukemia.

The V call is TRBV9, the J call TRBJ2-3; maybe TRBD2 (6 bases). The CDR3 consists of 13 residues. Germline V gives CDR1 SGDLS, CDR2 YYNGEE. V was pared by 3 bases and J by 3 bases, with 8 bases between. The CDR3 DNA reads TGTGCCAGCAGCGGGCTAGCGACAGATACGCAGTATTTT. It yields the protein CASSGLATDTQYF.

V gene TRBV28 combines with J gene TRBJ2-1, with 15 bases matching TRBD2. Unmatched junction bases numbered 5, after V lost 0 bases and J lost 8 bases. The CDR3 spans 17 residues. Germline V gene data show CDR1 as MDHEN and CDR2 as SYDVKM. The CDR3 DNA is TGTGCCAGCAGTTTATGGGGGGGACTAGCGGGAGGCGATGAGCAGTTCTTC. Translation gives CASSLWGGLAGGDEQFF.

The chain carries TRBV11-2 and TRBJ2-2, with 9 bases fitting TRBD2. The germline V gene encodes CDR1 SGHAT and CDR2 FQNNGV. This CDR3 region has 15 residues. The junction had 6 bases not matched to a gene; V was cut back by 5 bases and J by 5 bases. The CDR3, as DNA: TGTGCCAGCAGCCTCAGGACTAGCGAGACCGGGGAGCTGTTTTTT. Translated, it gives CASSLRTSETGELFF.

V gene TRBV9 combines with J gene TRBJ2-7; 7 bases map to TRBD2. The junction had 5 bases not matched to a gene; V was cut back by 0 bases and J by 2 bases. The CDR3 covers 15 residues. In germline, CDR1 is SGDLS, CDR2 YYNGEE. CDR3 in DNA: TGTGCCAGCAGCGTAGGATTAGCGGGCGCCTACGAGCAGTACTTC. The encoded protein is CASSVGLAGAYEQYF.

V is TRBV6-6 and J is TRBJ2-2; 10 nucleotides match TRBD2. V trimming: 11 bases; J trimming: 0 bases; junction bases outside the gene matches: 3. CDR1 is MNHNY, CDR2 SVGAGI, per germline (reference sequence). The CDR3 has 14 residues. CDR3 bases: TGTGCCGGCGGACTAGCGGCGAACACCGGGGAGCTGTTTTTT. This sequence encodes CAGGLAANTGELFF.

V and J are TRBV28 and TRBJ2-7, with TRBD1 matching 7 bases. The germline CDR1 and CDR2 sequences are MDHEN and SYDVKM. V lost 7 bases to trimming and J lost 5 bases; unmatched junction nucleotides: 11. The length of the CDR3 is 14 residues. In DNA, the CDR3 is TGTGCCAGCATGGACCCAACAGGGGCCCACGAGCAGTACTTC. This translates into CASMDPTGAHEQYF.

The J gene is TRBJ2-3, the V gene TRBV29-1, with 10 bases aligning to TRBD1. Germline V CDR1 and CDR2: SQVTM, ANQGSEA. The V gene end was trimmed by 5 bases and the J gene end by 5 bases; junction bases not matched to a gene: 7. This CDR3 has 14 amino acids. The CDR3 loop is CSVTPGQGQDTQYF. Here the CDR3 DNA reads TGCAGCGTTACACCGGGACAGGGGCAAGATACGCAGTATTTT.

The J gene is TRBJ2-3, the V gene TRBV5-1; 7 bases are shared with TRBD2. Trimming at V came to 4 bases and at J to 1 base, leaving 6 bases not matched to a gene. CDR3 length equals 15 residues. Germline V gene data show CDR1 as SGHRS and CDR2 as YFSETQ. The CDR3 sequence: CASSSSRGGTDTQYF. The CDR3 region has the DNA TGCGCCAGCAGCAGCTCCCGGGGGGGCACAGATACGCAGTATTTT.

The chain has TRBV7-2 and TRBJ1-3, with D possibly matching TRBD1 (6 bases). V lost 1 base and J 4 bases, leaving 11 bases between the germline ends. Germline V lookup: CDR1 SGHTA, CDR2 FQGNSA. The CDR3 extends over 15 amino acids. This chain's CDR3 is CASSLVGGPGNTIYF. The CDR3, as DNA: TGTGCCAGCAGCTTAGTGGGGGGGCCCGGAAACACCATATATTTT.

The chain carries TRBV7-3 and TRBJ2-5; 9 bases agree with TRBD1. Unmatched junction bases numbered 6, after V lost 4 bases and J lost 0 bases. The germline gives CDR1 SGHTA, CDR2 FQGTGA. The CDR3 runs 16 residues. CDR3 in amino acids: CASSSPGTGHQETQYF. The CDR3 DNA is TGTGCCAGCAGCTCCCCCGGGACAGGGCACCAAGAGACCCAGTACTTC.

The chain recombines TRBV20-1 with TRBJ2-1; no firm D call. Germline CDR1 is DFQATT and CDR2 is SNEGSKA (reference sequence). V lost 6 bases, J lost 5 bases, and 5 bases lay in between. The CDR3 consists of 10 residues. This chain's CDR3 is CSATNNEQFF. The DNA of the CDR3 is TGCAGTGCAACTAACAATGAGCAGTTCTTC.

This clone was picked up one time. The chain combines TRBV6-5 with TRBJ2-5; D could derive from TRBD1 or TRBD2 (6 bases each). V shed 6 bases and J shed 5 bases, with 13 bases lying between them. The CDR3 extends over 13 amino acids. Per the germline V gene, CDR1 is MNHEY and CDR2 is SVGAGI. The CDR3 DNA is TGTGCCAGCAGGGGGGCTAGCGTGGAGACCCAGTACTTC. Protein product: CASRGASVETQYF.

The chain couples TRBV2 to TRBJ2-4; TRBD1 matches 7 bases. Germline CDR1 is SNHLY and CDR2 is FYNNEI. The CDR3 runs 15 residues. The V and J ends lost 5 bases and 2 bases, in that order; junction bases with no gene match: 6. The CDR3 coding sequence is TGTGCCAGCAGTCTCACAGGGGAGACCAAAAACATTCAGTACTTC. Protein sequence: CASSLTGETKNIQYF. Filled out from reference TRBV2 and TRBJ2-4, the complete variable domain reads EPEVTQTPSHQVTQMGQEVILRCVPISNHLYFYWYRQILGQKVEFLVSFYNNEISEKSEIFDDQFSVERPDGSNFTLKIRSTKLEDSAMYFCASSLTGETKNIQYFGAGTRLSVL.

The rearrangement uses TRBV9 and TRBJ2-5, with D perhaps TRBD1 (6 bases). Trimming cost V 4 bases and J 4 bases, with 11 bases left between them. There are 13 residues in the CDR3. Germline CDR1 reads SGDLS; CDR2 reads YYNGEE. CDR3 bases: TGTGCCAGCAGCACCCGGGACACAGAGACCCAGTACTTC. Translation gives CASSTRDTETQYF.

The gene calls are TRBV19 and TRBJ2-7, with 7 bases aligning to TRBD1. Per the germline V gene, CDR1 is LNHDA and CDR2 is SQIVND (reference sequence). The CDR3 consists of 14 residues. V lost 5 bases to trimming and J lost 1 base; unmatched junction nucleotides: 5. CDR3 residues: CASSLRTGSYEQYF. The CDR3 DNA reads TGTGCCAGTAGTCTCCGGACAGGATCCTACGAGCAGTACTTC.

This clone showed up just a few times. J is TRBJ2-3 and V is TRBV18; weak D call: TRBD2 (6 bases). The V end was cut by 3 bases, the J end by 2 bases, with 12 bases between. Per germline, CDR1 KGHSH and CDR2 LQKENI. The CDR3 totals 15 residues. The CDR3 region is CASSPPTGLTDTQYF. Here the CDR3 DNA reads TGTGCCAGCTCACCGCCTACGGGACTCACAGATACGCAGTATTTT.

The chain carries TRBV18 and TRBJ2-7; 8 positions match TRBD1. Germline loops: CDR1 KGHSH, CDR2 LQKENI. This CDR3 region has 13 residues. With V trimmed by 5 bases and J by 6 bases, 6 bases remained unmatched. CDR3 sequence: CASSALQGGEQYF. DNA for the CDR3: TGTGCCAGCTCAGCCTTACAGGGGGGCGAGCAGTACTTC. Drawing the rest from reference TRBV18 and TRBJ2-7, the complete variable domain is NAGVMQNPRHLVRRRGQEARLRCSPMKGHSHVYWYRQLPEEGLKFMVYLQKENIIDESGMPKERFSAEFPKEGPSILRIQQVVRGDSAAYFCASSALQGGEQYFGPGTRLTVT.

This chain's CDR3 is CASSRGQGVYEQYF. The CDR3 DNA sequence: TGCGCCAGCAGCCGGGGACAGGGGGTCTACGAGCAGTACTTC. V gene TRBV4-3 combines with J gene TRBJ2-7; the match to TRBD1 covers 11 bases. V lost 4 bases and J lost 3; bases outside the gene matches: 2. Looked up from germline, CDR1 is LGHNA and CDR2 is YSLEER. This CDR3 contains 14 residues.

The CDR3 bases are TGTGCCAGCAGCTTGGATCCGACTGGGGCCAACGTCCTGACTTTC. Amino acid sequence: CASSLDPTGANVLTF. The rearrangement links TRBV5-6 to TRBJ2-6; D gene uncertain. Germline V CDR1 and CDR2: SGHDT, YYEEEE. The CDR3 is 15 amino acids. V was pared by 0 bases and J by 2 bases, with 6 bases between.

V usage is TRBV5-6 and J usage is TRBJ2-1; D ambiguous. This CDR3 contains 15 residues. Trimming cost V 4 bases and J 0 bases, with 11 bases left between them. The germline gives CDR1 SGHDT, CDR2 YYEEEE. Written as DNA, the CDR3 is TGTGCCAGCAGCCCCGGGTTAAGCTCCTACAATGAGCAGTTCTTC. This translates into CASSPGLSSYNEQFF.

The chain recombines TRBV19 with TRBJ2-2; possibly TRBD1 or TRBD2 for D (6 bases each). The CDR3 loop spans 14 amino acids. Trimming took 6 bases from V and 9 from J, leaving 17 bases between them. In germline, CDR1 is LNHDA, CDR2 SQIVND (reference sequence). In DNA, the CDR3 is TGTGCCAGTAGCGGCGAAGGGGGGTTTAGGGAGCTGTTTTTT. It is translated as CASSGEGGFRELFF.

The chain couples TRBV28 to TRBJ1-4; D call uncertain. Germline V gene lookup returns CDR1 MDHEN and CDR2 SYDVKM. CDR3 length: 16 residues. V gave up 2 bases and J gave up 8 bases, with 18 bases separating them. The CDR3 region has the DNA TGTGCCAGCAGTTTAGGCCACGGGAGAGTATACGAAAAACTGTTTTTT. Amino acids: CASSLGHGRVYEKLFF.

This chain uses TRBV7-3 with TRBJ2-2, with 8 bases aligning to TRBD1. The CDR3 loop spans 16 amino acids. Germline assignment: CDR1 SGHTA and CDR2 FQGTGA. Trimming removed 5 bases from V and 5 bases from J; junction bases left unmatched: 10. CDR3: CASSPAAGGYTGELFF. The CDR3 DNA follows: TGTGCCAGCAGCCCAGCGGCAGGGGGCTATACCGGGGAGCTGTTTTTT.

This clone was detected only a few times. The J gene is TRBJ2-1, the V gene TRBV28; weak D call: TRBD1 (6 bases). The V gene lost 3 bases and the J gene lost 5 bases, with 14 bases spanning the gap. Germline lookup yields CDR1 MDHEN and CDR2 SYDVKM. The length of the CDR3 is 15 residues. DNA for the CDR3: TGTGCCAGCAGTTTTACAGGGTATAGAAACAATGAGCAGTTCTTC. It specifies CASSFTGYRNNEQFF.

The V gene is TRBV5-1, the J gene TRBJ1-2; TRBD1 aligns across 7 bases. There are 14 residues in the CDR3. CDR1 is SGHRS, CDR2 YFSETQ, per germline. Trimming cost V 0 bases and J 7 bases; bases outside gene matches: 6. CDR3 DNA sequence: TGCGCCAGCAGCTTGGCCGGGACAGCCTCTGGCTACACCTTC. Encoded protein: CASSLAGTASGYTF. Full variable domain (remainder filled in from reference TRBV5-1 and TRBJ1-2): KAGVTQTPRYLIKTRGQQVTLSCSPISGHRSVSWYQQTPGQGLQFLFEYFSETQRNKGNFPGRFSGRQFSNSRSEMNVSTLELGDSALYLCASSLAGTASGYTFGSGTRLTVV.

The J gene is TRBJ1-2, the V gene TRBV9; D gene uncertain. Germline V gives CDR1 SGDLS, CDR2 YYNGEE. The V end was cut by 3 bases, the J end by 7 bases, with 19 bases between. The CDR3 has 15 amino acids. The CDR3 here is CASSDQVGPDGGYTF. CDR3 nucleotide sequence: TGTGCCAGCAGCGACCAGGTCGGGCCCGACGGTGGCTACACCTTC.

The rearrangement joins TRBV5-1 to TRBJ2-1; no definite D call. The CDR3 consists of 13 residues. Trimming left V 0 bases short and J 6 bases short, with 7 bases between. The germline V gene encodes CDR1 SGHRS and CDR2 YFSETQ. The CDR3 DNA sequence: TGCGCCAGCAGCTTGGATCCGCCCAATGAGCAGTTCTTC. Protein product: CASSLDPPNEQFF.

The chain recombines TRBV11-3 with TRBJ2-5; either TRBD1 or TRBD2 may fit D (5 bases each). The CDR3 loop spans 17 amino acids. V was pared by 1 base and J by 5 bases, with 20 bases between. CDR1 is SGHNT, CDR2 YENEEA, per germline. The CDR3 nucleotides are TGTGCCAGCAGCTTAGGAGGTTGGGGCGCCTCGGGGGAGACCCAGTACTTC. Its translation: CASSLGGWGASGETQYF.

The V gene is TRBV7-3, the J gene TRBJ1-2, with 9 bases aligning to TRBD1. The CDR3 runs to 13 residues. The trim removed 5 bases at V and 6 bases at J, leaving 4 bases unmatched. Germline V gene data show CDR1 as SGHTA and CDR2 as FQGTGA. The CDR3 bases are TGTGCCAGCAGCGCCACAGGGGGCAATGGCTACACCTTC. It specifies CASSATGGNGYTF.

This clone was observed once. V usage is TRBV7-3 and J usage is TRBJ1-2; TRBD1 agrees at 12 bases. The trim removed 5 bases at V and 7 bases at J, leaving 11 bases unmatched. CDR1 is SGHTA, CDR2 FQGTGA, per germline. CDR3 length: 16 amino acids. CDR3 loop: CASSTQPGQGAGGYTF. CDR3 bases: TGTGCCAGCAGCACCCAACCGGGACAGGGGGCTGGTGGCTACACCTTC.

J is TRBJ2-1 and V is TRBV11-2; D not resolved. There are 13 residues in the CDR3. Trimming took off 5 bases at V and 4 bases at J, with 9 bases between the two ends. Per germline, CDR1 SGHAT and CDR2 FQNNGV. As DNA, the CDR3 is TGTGCCAGCAGCCCCCTACTTTACAATGAGCAGTTCTTC. This encodes CASSPLLYNEQFF.

This clone was seen once. This rearrangement joins TRBV9 to TRBJ2-7; 9 nucleotides align to TRBD2. V trimming: 2 bases; J trimming: 0 bases; junction bases outside the gene matches: 6. The germline V gene encodes CDR1 SGDLS and CDR2 YYNGEE. There are 16 residues in the CDR3. The CDR3 nucleotides read TGTGCCAGCAGCGTTGGTCTAGCGGGGCTCTCCTACGAGCAGTACTTC. Protein product: CASSVGLAGLSYEQYF. The full variable domain, with the rest looked up from reference TRBV9 and TRBJ2-7, is DSGVTQTPKHLITATGQRVTLRCSPRSGDLSVYWYQQSLDQGLQFLIQYYNGEERAKGNILERFSAQQFPDLHSELNLSSLELGDSALYFCASSVGLAGLSYEQYFGPGTRLTVT.